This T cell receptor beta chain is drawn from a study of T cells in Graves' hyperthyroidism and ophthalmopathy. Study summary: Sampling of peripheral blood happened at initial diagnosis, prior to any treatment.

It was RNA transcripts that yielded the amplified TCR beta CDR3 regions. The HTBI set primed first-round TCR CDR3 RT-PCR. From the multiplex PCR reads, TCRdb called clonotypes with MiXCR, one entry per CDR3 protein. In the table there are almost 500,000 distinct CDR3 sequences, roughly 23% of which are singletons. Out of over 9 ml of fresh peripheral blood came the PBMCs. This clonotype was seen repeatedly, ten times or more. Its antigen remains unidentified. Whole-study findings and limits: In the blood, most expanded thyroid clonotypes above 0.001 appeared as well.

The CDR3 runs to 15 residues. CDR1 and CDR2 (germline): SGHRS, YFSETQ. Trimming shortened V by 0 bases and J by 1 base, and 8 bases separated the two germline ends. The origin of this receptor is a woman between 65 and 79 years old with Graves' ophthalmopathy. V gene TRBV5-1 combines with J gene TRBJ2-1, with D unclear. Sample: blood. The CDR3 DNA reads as TGCGCCAGCAGCTTGGGCTGGGGATCCTACAATGAGCAGTTCTTC. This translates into CASSLGWGSYNEQFF.